This TCR beta chain originates from a study of Tregs in tolerant kidney transplant recipients. The nonmyeloablative bone marrow transplants came from related graft donors, with transient mixed chimerism. Some clones are missing from TCRdb's copy, which holds only in-frame ones; the method was immunoSEQ multiplex PCR. The table includes tens of thousands of clones, 87% detected once. The clonotype was recovered from a human patient who received a combined kidney and bone marrow transplant. Some of these T cells may belong to the graft donor. The sample consisted of CD4+ T cells from blood (PBMCs), taken 6 months after the transplant.

The CDR3 bases are TGCGCCAGCAGCGGAGCGGGGGGCAACACAGATACGCAGTATTTT. As protein: CASSGAGGNTDTQYF. This chain joins TRBV5-1 and TRBJ2-3; 9 bases agree with TRBD2. Germline loops: CDR1 SGHRS, CDR2 YFSETQ. The ends lost 4 bases at V and 2 bases at J; junction bases unmatched: 5. The CDR3 is 15 amino acids.